One sample yielded the 19 T cell receptor beta chains listed below, sequenced in a study of shared clonotypes between healthy human individuals. Using immunoSEQ multiplex PCR, the repertoire was profiled, and TCRdb retains in-frame clones only, with some absent. Here the sample spans under 600,000 clones, over 60% being singletons. Material for sequencing was PBMCs. The receptors come from a woman aged 40 to 50 in good health. Some clones in this sample may be carry-over from other donors' samples.

V usage is TRBV7-2 and J usage is TRBJ2-7; D is unresolved. Trimming pared 0 bases from V and 5 bases from J, leaving 11 bases between. The germline CDR1 and CDR2 sequences are SGHTA and FQGNSA. The CDR3 loop spans 14 amino acids. Here the CDR3 DNA reads TGTGCCAGCAGCTTAGCGACTGGGTTCAACGAGCAGTACTTC. The encoded protein is CASSLATGFNEQYF.

The chain has TRBV27 and TRBJ2-3; D not resolved. CDR1 is MNHEY, CDR2 SMNVEV, per germline (reference sequence). The CDR3 is 16 amino acids. V was trimmed by 1 base and J by 2 bases, leaving 13 bases between them. CDR3 residues: CASSLLLSSPTDTQYF. CDR3 DNA sequence: TGTGCCAGCAGTTTATTGCTGTCGAGCCCCACAGATACGCAGTATTTT.

This chain joins TRBV5-4 and TRBJ2-1; a possible D gene is TRBD2 (5 bases). V shed 1 base and J shed 0 bases, with 8 bases lying between them. Germline V gene data show CDR1 as SGHNT and CDR2 as YYREEE (reference sequence). The CDR3 is 15 residues long. As DNA, the CDR3 is TGTGCCAGCAGCTTGTCAGCGGACTCCTACAATGAGCAGTTCTTC. It yields the protein CASSLSADSYNEQFF.

This sequence joins TRBV5-1 and TRBJ2-3; 8 nucleotides line up with TRBD2. This CDR3 has 15 residues. CDR1 SGHRS and CDR2 YFSETQ come from the germline V gene. V lost 4 bases to trimming and J lost 4 bases; unmatched junction nucleotides: 8. CDR3 in amino acids: CASSPPDGRADTQYF. In nucleotides, the CDR3 is TGCGCCAGCAGCCCACCAGACGGGAGGGCAGATACGCAGTATTTT.

This clone has just one count. The rearrangement joins TRBV2 to TRBJ2-5; perhaps D is TRBD1 or TRBD2 (5 bases each). The J call is doubtful: the DNA matches TRBJ2-7 better. The CDR3 is 15 amino acids. The germline gives CDR1 SNHLY, CDR2 FYNNEI. The DNA of the CDR3 is TGTGCCAGCAGTGAAAGGGACCGAAGCTCCTACGAGCAGTACTTC. Translated: CASSERDRSSYEQYF.

The chain employs TRBV6-1 and TRBJ2-7; 9 positions agree with TRBD2. CDR3 size: 19 residues. Per the germline V gene, CDR1 is MNHNS and CDR2 is SASEGT. V gave up 2 bases and J gave up 3 bases; unmatched junction bases: 17. The CDR3 DNA follows: TGTGCCAGCAGTGAACGGCGGACAGCCGGGACTAGCCATATCTACGAGCAGTACTTC. Its protein is CASSERRTAGTSHIYEQYF.

This clone was seen once. Other DNA sequences from this sample encode an identical CDR3 as well. The CDR3 is CASSLRPYEQYF. Written as DNA, the CDR3 is TGTGCCAGCAGTTTGAGGCCCTACGAGCAGTACTTC. The rearrangement uses TRBV28 and TRBJ2-7; no firm D call. The CDR3 sequence is 12 residues long. Trimming took 3 bases from V and 2 from J, leaving 5 bases between them. The germline CDR1 and CDR2 sequences are MDHEN and SYDVKM.

The V call is TRBV28, the J call TRBJ2-4; 10 positions agree with TRBD1. The CDR3 runs to 19 residues. From germline, CDR1 is MDHEN and CDR2 SYDVKM. Trimming removed 6 bases from V and 3 bases from J; junction bases left unmatched: 17. CDR3 loop: CASSPLSGTGVWGKNIQYF. The CDR3 DNA is TGTGCCAGCAGCCCACTTTCCGGGACAGGGGTTTGGGGCAAAAACATTCAGTACTTC.

The V and J genes are TRBV28 and TRBJ2-7; D may be TRBD2 (6 bases). CDR3 length: 12 amino acids. V was clipped by 6 bases and J by 0 bases, with 6 bases between them. In germline, CDR1 is MDHEN, CDR2 SYDVKM. The CDR3: CASSGSSYEQYF. Here the CDR3 DNA reads TGTGCCAGCAGCGGGAGCTCCTACGAGCAGTACTTC.

The chain recombines TRBV5-1 with TRBJ2-5, with 15 nucleotides matching TRBD2. Germline CDR1 is SGHRS and CDR2 is YFSETQ. This CDR3 comprises 18 residues. The junction had 14 bases not matched to a gene; V was cut back by 0 bases and J by 11 bases. CDR3 DNA: TGCGCCAGCAGCTTGGTTGTCTGGACTAGCGGGAGGGCTGGTGAGCAGTACTTC. Protein: CASSLVVWTSGRAGEQYF.

The sample holds many counts of this clone. This chain connects TRBV5-1 to TRBJ1-1; 7 bases are a match to TRBD1. CDR3 length: 15 residues. In germline, CDR1 is SGHRS, CDR2 YFSETQ. The junction had 7 bases not matched to a gene; V was cut back by 4 bases and J by 1 base. CDR3 residues: CASSADNRGNTEAFF. CDR3 nucleotides: TGCGCCAGCAGCGCAGACAACAGGGGGAACACTGAAGCTTTCTTT.

This clone was found once. The rearrangement uses TRBV2 and TRBJ1-4, with a weak D call TRBD1 (6 bases). Trimming left V 6 bases short and J 2 bases short, with 13 bases between. The V gene's germline CDR1 is SNHLY and CDR2 FYNNEI. This CDR3 has 15 residues. DNA for the CDR3: TGTGCCAGCAGCGCAGGGGTCTCGACTAATGAAAAACTGTTTTTT. Amino acids: CASSAGVSTNEKLFF. The variable domain in full, with the rest retrieved from reference TRBV2 and TRBJ1-4, is EPEVTQTPSHQVTQMGQEVILRCVPISNHLYFYWYRQILGQKVEFLVSFYNNEISEKSEIFDDQFSVERPDGSNFTLKIRSTKLEDSAMYFCASSAGVSTNEKLFFGSGTQLSVL.

With respect to this clone: This clone may be a read error of a much larger clone one base away. This sample also contains other DNA sequences that code for the same CDR3. This chain connects TRBV30 to TRBJ2-7; D might be TRBD1 (5 bases). CDR3 length equals 12 residues. Trimming removed 1 base from V and 4 bases from J, with 8 bases in between. Looked up from germline, CDR1 is GTSNPN and CDR2 is SVGIG (reference sequence). CDR3 protein: CAWSGGGYEQYF. DNA for the CDR3: TGTGCCTGGAGTGGGGGCGGTTACGAGCAGTACTTC.

The CDR3 is CACRSGRAFF. CDR3 nucleotide sequence: TGTGCCTGTCGAAGCGGCAGGGCTTTCTTT. The chain links TRBV30 to TRBJ1-1; D not certain. Germline CDR1 reads GTSNPN; CDR2 reads SVGIG (reference sequence). This CDR3 comprises 10 residues. Trimming pared 6 bases from V and 11 bases from J, leaving 13 bases between.

As regards this clone: The CDR3 end shows no conserved phenylalanine or tryptophan, and so a read error is likely. This chain connects TRBV28 to TRBJ1-1; a weak D match, TRBD1 (6 bases). The CDR3 runs to 17 residues. Germline values: CDR1 MDHEN, CDR2 SYDVKM. The V end lost 2 bases, the J end lost 0 bases, and 16 bases lay between the germline ends. CDR3 in DNA: TGTGCCAGCAGTTTAAGACAGGCGTTCCGGATGAACACTGAAGCTTTCCTT. This sequence encodes CASSLRQAFRMNTEAFL.

The V and J genes are TRBV5-1 and TRBJ1-1; maybe TRBD1 (6 bases). The CDR3 spans 13 residues. The germline V gene encodes CDR1 SGHRS and CDR2 YFSETQ. V was trimmed by 1 base and J by 7 bases, leaving 11 bases between them. The CDR3 DNA reads TGCGCCAGCAGCTTGAGGGGGTATGGTGAAGCTTTCTTT. Its translation is CASSLRGYGEAFF.

This clone showed up many times. The V gene is TRBV4-2, the J gene TRBJ2-7, with 10 bases fitting TRBD2. In germline, CDR1 is LGHNA, CDR2 YNFKEQ. The CDR3 runs to 16 residues. Trimming removed 0 bases from V and 3 bases from J; junction bases left unmatched: 5. The CDR3 is CASSQDAASGGYEQYF. The CDR3 bases are TGTGCCAGCAGCCAAGACGCGGCTAGCGGGGGCTACGAGCAGTACTTC.

This clone was detected only a few times. This chain connects TRBV18 to TRBJ2-3; the match to TRBD1 covers 7 bases. Looked up from germline, CDR1 is KGHSH and CDR2 is LQKENI. The trim removed 4 bases at V and 0 bases at J, leaving 10 bases unmatched. The CDR3 is 17 amino acids. This chain's CDR3 is CASSRTPGTASTDTQYF. Here the CDR3 DNA reads TGTGCCAGCTCACGAACGCCCGGGACAGCTAGCACAGATACGCAGTATTTT.

The chain uses TRBV11-2 and TRBJ1-2; D is possibly TRBD1 (5 bases). Germline values: CDR1 SGHAT, CDR2 FQNNGV. The length of the CDR3 is 12 residues. V was clipped by 4 bases and J by 4 bases, with 7 bases between them. The CDR3 here is CASSWGVYGYTF. The CDR3 coding sequence is TGTGCCAGCAGCTGGGGCGTCTATGGCTACACCTTC.